This T cell receptor beta chain derives from a study of T cells after yellow fever vaccination. About the study: Where fractions had low cell numbers, libraries were prepared from them with the SMART-Seq v4 Ultra Low Input RNA kit. Overall study findings and caveats: FACS-sorted repertoires might harbor abundant contaminating clonotypes from the bulk population. Subsequent booster samples again held most clones from primary vaccination (around 96% CD4, roughly 88% CD8).

This clonotype was observed many times. The antigen is not known. TCRdb re-called the 5' RACE reads with MiXCR, one entry per CDR3 protein. The sample contains around 63,000 distinct CDR3 sequences, 7.4% of which appear only once. The CDR3 extends over 17 amino acids. Trimming took 5 bases from V and 1 from J; bases not matched to a gene: 7. CDR1 MDHEN and CDR2 SYDVKM come from the germline V gene. The starting material was CD8+ T cells sorted from PBMCs, obtained 15 days after the yellow fever booster vaccination. The clonotype was recovered from a man aged 25-45 years who received the YFV17D yellow fever vaccine. The chain recombines TRBV28 with TRBJ2-6, with 8 bases identical to TRBD1. The CDR3 coding sequence is TGTGCCAGCAGTCCGGGTGACAGGGGATCTGGGGCCAACGTCCTGACTTTC. It specifies CASSPGDRGSGANVLTF.